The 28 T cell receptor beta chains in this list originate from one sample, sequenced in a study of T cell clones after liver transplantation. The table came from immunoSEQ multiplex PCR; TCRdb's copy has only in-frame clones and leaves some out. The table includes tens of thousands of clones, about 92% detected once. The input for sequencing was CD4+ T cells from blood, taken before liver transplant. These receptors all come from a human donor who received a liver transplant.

The CDR3 DNA is TGTGCCAGCAGCCAATCGCTGTCAACTAATGAAAAACTGTTTTTT. Its protein is CASSQSLSTNEKLFF. The gene calls are TRBV16 and TRBJ1-4; no clear D gene. CDR1 KGHSY and CDR2 FQNENV come from the germline V gene. Deletions cut 0 bases from V and 0 bases from J, with 5 bases between. This CDR3 is built from 15 residues.

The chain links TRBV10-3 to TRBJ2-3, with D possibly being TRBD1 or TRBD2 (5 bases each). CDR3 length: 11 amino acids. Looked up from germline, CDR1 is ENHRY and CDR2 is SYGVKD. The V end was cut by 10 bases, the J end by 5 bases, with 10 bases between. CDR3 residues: CATGGGDTQYF. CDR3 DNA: TGTGCCACCGGTGGGGGAGATACGCAGTATTTT.

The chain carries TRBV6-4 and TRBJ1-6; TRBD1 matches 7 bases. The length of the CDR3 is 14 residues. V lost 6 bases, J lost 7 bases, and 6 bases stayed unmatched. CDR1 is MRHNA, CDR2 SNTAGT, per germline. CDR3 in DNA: TGTGCCAGCAGCGCTGACAGGGCGAATTCACCCCTCCACTTT. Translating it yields CASSADRANSPLHF.

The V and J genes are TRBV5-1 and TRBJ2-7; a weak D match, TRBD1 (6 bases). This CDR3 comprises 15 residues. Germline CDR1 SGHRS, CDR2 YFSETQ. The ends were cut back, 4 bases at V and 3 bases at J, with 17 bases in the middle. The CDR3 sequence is CASSLGTNNNYEQYF. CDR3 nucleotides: TGCGCCAGCAGCCTCGGGACAAACAACAACTACGAGCAGTACTTC.

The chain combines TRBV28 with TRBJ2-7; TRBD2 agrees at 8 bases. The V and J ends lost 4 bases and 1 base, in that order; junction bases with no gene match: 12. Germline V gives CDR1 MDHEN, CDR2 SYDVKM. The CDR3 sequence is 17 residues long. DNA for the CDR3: TGTGCCAGCAGTTCGGGAGGGATATTCGATACATCCTACGAGCAGTACTTC. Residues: CASSSGGIFDTSYEQYF.

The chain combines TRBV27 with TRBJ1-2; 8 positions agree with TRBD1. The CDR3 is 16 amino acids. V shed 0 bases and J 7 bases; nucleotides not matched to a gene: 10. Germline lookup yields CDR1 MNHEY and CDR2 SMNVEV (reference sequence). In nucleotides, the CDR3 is TGTGCCAGCAGTTTATCACTCAGGGGGCGTTTGGGTGGCTACACCTTC. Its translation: CASSLSLRGRLGGYTF.

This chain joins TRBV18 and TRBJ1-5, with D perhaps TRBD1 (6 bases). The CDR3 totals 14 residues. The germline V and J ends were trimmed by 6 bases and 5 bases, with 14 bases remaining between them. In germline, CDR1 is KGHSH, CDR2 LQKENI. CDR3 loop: CASSPDRPDQPQHF. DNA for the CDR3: TGTGCCAGCTCTCCCGACAGGCCCGATCAGCCCCAGCATTTT.

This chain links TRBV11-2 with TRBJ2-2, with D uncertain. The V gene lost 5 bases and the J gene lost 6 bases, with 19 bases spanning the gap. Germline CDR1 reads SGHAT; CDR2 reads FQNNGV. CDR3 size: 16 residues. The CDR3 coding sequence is TGTGCCAGCAGCCCACTGATGCTGGGCCGGGCCGGGGAGCTGTTTTTT. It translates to CASSPLMLGRAGELFF.

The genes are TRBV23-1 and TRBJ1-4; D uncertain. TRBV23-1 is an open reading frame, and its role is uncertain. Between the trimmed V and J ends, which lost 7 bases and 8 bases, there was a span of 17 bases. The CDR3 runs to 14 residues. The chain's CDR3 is CASTAGELGEKLFF. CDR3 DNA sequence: TGCGCCAGCACGGCCGGGGAACTGGGAGAAAAACTGTTTTTT.

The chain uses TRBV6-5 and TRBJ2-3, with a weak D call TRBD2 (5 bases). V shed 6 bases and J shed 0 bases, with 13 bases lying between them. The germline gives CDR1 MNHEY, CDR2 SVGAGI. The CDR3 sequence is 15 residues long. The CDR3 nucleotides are TGTGCCAGCAGCCGGACGGACTCTAGCACAGATACGCAGTATTTT. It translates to CASSRTDSSTDTQYF.

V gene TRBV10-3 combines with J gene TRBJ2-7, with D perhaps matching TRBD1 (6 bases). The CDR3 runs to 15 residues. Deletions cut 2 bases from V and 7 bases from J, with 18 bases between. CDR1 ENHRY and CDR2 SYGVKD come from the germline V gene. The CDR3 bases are TGTGCCATCAGTGAGAGGGCAGGGGAGTTTGAGGAGCAGTACTTC. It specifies CAISERAGEFEEQYF.

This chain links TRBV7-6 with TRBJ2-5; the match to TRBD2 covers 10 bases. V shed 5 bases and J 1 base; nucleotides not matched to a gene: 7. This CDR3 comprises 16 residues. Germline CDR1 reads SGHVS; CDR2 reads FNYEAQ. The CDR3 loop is CASSLRLAGLQETQYF. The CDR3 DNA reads TGTGCCAGCAGCCTCAGACTAGCGGGCCTCCAAGAGACCCAGTACTTC. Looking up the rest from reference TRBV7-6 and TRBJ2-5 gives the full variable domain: GAGVSQSPRYKVTKRGQDVALRCDPISGHVSLYWYRQALGQGPEFLTYFNYEAQQDKSGLPNDRFSAERPEGSISTLTIQRTEQRDSAMYRCASSLRLAGLQETQYFGPGTRLLVL.

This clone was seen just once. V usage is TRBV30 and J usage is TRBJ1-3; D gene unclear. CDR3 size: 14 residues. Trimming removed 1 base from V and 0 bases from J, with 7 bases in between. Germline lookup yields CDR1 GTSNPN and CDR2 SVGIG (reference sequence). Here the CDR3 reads CAWSGGYSGNTIYF. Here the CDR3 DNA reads TGTGCCTGGAGTGGAGGTTACTCTGGAAACACCATATATTTT.

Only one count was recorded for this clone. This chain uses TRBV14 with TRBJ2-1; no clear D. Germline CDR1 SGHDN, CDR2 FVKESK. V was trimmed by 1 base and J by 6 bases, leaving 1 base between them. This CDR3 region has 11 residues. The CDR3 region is CASSQVNEQFF. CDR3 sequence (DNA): TGTGCCAGCAGCCAAGTCAATGAGCAGTTCTTC.

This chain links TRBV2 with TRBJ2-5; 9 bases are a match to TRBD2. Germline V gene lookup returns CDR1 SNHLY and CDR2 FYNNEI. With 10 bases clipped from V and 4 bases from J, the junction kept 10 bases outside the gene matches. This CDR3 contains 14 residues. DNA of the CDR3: TGTGCCACTCTCTTAGCGGGAGTTGGAGAGACCCAGTACTTC. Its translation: CATLLAGVGETQYF.

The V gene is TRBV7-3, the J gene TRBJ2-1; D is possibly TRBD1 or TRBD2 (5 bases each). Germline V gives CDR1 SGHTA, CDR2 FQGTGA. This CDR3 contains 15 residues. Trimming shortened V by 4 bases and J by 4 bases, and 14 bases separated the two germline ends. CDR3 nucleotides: TGTGCCAGCAGCTCGACCCCGGGACGGTACAATGAGCAGTTCTTC. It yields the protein CASSSTPGRYNEQFF.

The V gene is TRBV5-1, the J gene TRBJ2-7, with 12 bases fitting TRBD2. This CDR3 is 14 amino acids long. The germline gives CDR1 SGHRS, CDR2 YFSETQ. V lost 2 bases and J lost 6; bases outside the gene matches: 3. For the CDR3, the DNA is TGCGCCAGCAGCTTACTAGCGGGAGGTTCCGAGCAGTACTTC. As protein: CASSLLAGGSEQYF.

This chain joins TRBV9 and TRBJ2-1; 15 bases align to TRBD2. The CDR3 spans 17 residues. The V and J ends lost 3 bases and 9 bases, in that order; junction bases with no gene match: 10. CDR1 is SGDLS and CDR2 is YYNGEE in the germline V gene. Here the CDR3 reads CASSDPRGGLAGGEQFF. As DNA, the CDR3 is TGTGCCAGCAGCGACCCCCGTGGGGGACTAGCGGGGGGTGAGCAGTTCTTC.

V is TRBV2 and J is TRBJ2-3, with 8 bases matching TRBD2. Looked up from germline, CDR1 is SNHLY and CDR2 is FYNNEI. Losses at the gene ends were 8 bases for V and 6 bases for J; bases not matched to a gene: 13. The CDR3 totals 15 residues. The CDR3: CASYPTSATRDTQYF. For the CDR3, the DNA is TGTGCCAGCTACCCGACTAGCGCAACCAGGGATACGCAGTATTTT.

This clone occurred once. The CDR3 DNA reads as TGTGCCAGCAGCCTCCAATCGGGGCGGGAGGGCGCCGGGGAGCTGTTTTTT. It specifies CASSLQSGREGAGELFF. The chain employs TRBV7-9 and TRBJ2-2; 9 bases are a match to TRBD2. The CDR3 is 17 residues long. V dropped 5 bases and J dropped 6; count of bases not matched to a gene: 13. Germline V gene lookup returns CDR1 SEHNR and CDR2 FQNEAQ (reference sequence).

In DNA, the CDR3 is TGTGCCAGCAGCAAAAGGGGGACAGCAAAATTGTACAATGAGCAGTTCTTC. It yields the protein CASSKRGTAKLYNEQFF. This chain connects TRBV21-1 to TRBJ2-1; the table's D call of TRBD1 was not tested on the DNA. TRBV21-1 corresponds to a pseudogene. CDR3 size: 17 residues.

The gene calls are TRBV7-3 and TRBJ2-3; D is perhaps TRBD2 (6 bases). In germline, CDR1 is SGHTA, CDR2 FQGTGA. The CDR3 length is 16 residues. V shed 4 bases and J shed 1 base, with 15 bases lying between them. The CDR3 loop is CASSSLGTGGTDTQYF. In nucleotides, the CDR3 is TGTGCCAGCAGCTCCTTAGGGACTGGGGGCACAGATACGCAGTATTTT.

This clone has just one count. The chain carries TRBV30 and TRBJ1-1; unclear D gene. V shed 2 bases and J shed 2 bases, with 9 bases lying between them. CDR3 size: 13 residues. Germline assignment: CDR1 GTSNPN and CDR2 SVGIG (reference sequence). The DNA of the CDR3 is TGTGCCTGGAGTCCGCCCTTTAACACTGAAGCTTTCTTT. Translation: CAWSPPFNTEAFF.

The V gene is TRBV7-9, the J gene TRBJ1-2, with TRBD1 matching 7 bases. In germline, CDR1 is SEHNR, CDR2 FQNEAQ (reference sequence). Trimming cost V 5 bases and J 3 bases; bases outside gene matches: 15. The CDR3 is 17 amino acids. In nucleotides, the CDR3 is TGTGCCAGCAGCCCAGTGGGGACAGATTCGGCGGACTATGGCTACACCTTC. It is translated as CASSPVGTDSADYGYTF.

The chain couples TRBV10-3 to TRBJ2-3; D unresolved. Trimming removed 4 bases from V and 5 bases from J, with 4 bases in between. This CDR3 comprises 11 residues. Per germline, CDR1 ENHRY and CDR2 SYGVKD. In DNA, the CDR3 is TGTGCCATCAGTGGGTTAGATACGCAGTATTTT. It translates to CAISGLDTQYF.

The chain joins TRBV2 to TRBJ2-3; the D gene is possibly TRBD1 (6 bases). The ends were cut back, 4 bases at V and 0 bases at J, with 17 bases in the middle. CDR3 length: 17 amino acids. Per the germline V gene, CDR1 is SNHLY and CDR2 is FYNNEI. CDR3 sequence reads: CASSAEWGQGSTDTQYF. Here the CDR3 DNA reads TGTGCCAGCAGTGCAGAGTGGGGGCAGGGGAGCACAGATACGCAGTATTTT.

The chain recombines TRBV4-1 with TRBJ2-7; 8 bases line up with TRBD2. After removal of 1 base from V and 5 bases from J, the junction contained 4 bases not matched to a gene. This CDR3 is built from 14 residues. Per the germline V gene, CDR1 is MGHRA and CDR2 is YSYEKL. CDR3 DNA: TGCGCCAGCAGCCAAGCGGGACTAGTCCACGAGCAGTACTTC. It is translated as CASSQAGLVHEQYF.

CDR3 amino acids: CASSLGGTPNSYNEQFF. The CDR3 coding sequence is TGTGCCAGCAGCTTAGGGGGGACTCCTAACTCCTACAATGAGCAGTTCTTC. The rearrangement joins TRBV7-2 to TRBJ2-1; possibly TRBD2 for D (6 bases). Trimming removed 1 base from V and 0 bases from J, with 13 bases in between. This CDR3 comprises 17 residues. Germline V gives CDR1 SGHTA, CDR2 FQGNSA.